This T cell receptor (beta chain) came from a study of T cell repertoires in cytomegalovirus infection. The overall study: Evidence of both CMV infection and a matching HLA type came from public TCR beta signatures. The study's findings and limits: CMV carriers with the relevant HLA were identified by cumulative public TCR beta family frequency.

The V gene end was trimmed by 1 base and the J gene end by 1 base; junction bases not matched to a gene: 11. The CDR3 extends over 18 amino acids. Germline values: CDR1 MNHEY, CDR2 SVGEGT. TCRdb fed the reads into MiXCR, producing one record per CDR3 protein. The sample holds under 10,000 distinct CDR3 sequences, around 47% seen once. As concerns this clonotype: The antigen is undetermined.

Sequenced input: PBMCs, sequenced either directly or after in vitro stimulation (not recorded which). The receptor comes from a human donor in good health (CMV status not recorded). Some clones in this sample may be carry-over from other donors' samples. This chain joins TRBV6-2 or TRBV6-3 and TRBJ2-3; 7 bases line up with TRBD2. The CDR3, as DNA: TGTGCCAGCAGTTACTGGGCCACAGAGGGAGGGGGCACAGATACGCAGTATTTT. It encodes CASSYWATEGGGTDTQYF.